A selection of T cell receptor beta chains follows, all from one sample in a study of blood T cell repertoires in COVID-19. Clones were sequenced by immunoSEQ multiplex PCR, and TCRdb holds only the in-frame ones, with some missing. Of 150,000 to 180,000 clones listed, over 65% were seen once; the top ten hold around 1.7%. Sample: peripheral blood. The receptors come from a man at least 80 years old with acute or convalescent COVID-19. Each CDR3 is given with its conserved first and last residue. Each record gives: V gene, clone size, D gene, J gene, CDR3 protein, CDR3 DNA. A D gene is named only where the DNA matches it firmly. Some rows mark clone size as missing; the rest say once, few, many or name a class of expanded clone.

V gene: TRBV21-1
clone size: .
D gene: .
J gene: TRBJ2-1
CDR3 protein: CASSKDPSGGRDEQFF
CDR3 DNA: TGTGCCAGCAGCAAAGACCCAAGCGGGGGCCGGGATGAGCAGTTCTTC

V gene: TRBV9
clone size: .
D gene: .
J gene: TRBJ2-6
CDR3 protein: CASSARQAPSSGANVLTF
CDR3 DNA: TGTGCCAGCAGCGCGAGACAGGCCCCTAGCTCTGGGGCCAACGTCCTGACTTTC

V gene: TRBV27
clone size: .
D gene: .
J gene: TRBJ2-5
CDR3 protein: CASSLRGGTVQETQYF
CDR3 DNA: TGTGCCAGCAGTTTAAGGGGGGGGACGGTCCAAGAGACCCAGTACTTC

V gene: TRBV30
clone size: .
D gene: .
J gene: TRBJ2-5
CDR3 protein: CAWSVSDSDLYF
CDR3 DNA: TGTGCCTGGAGTGTGTCAGACAGCGACCTTTACTTC

V gene: TRBV6-5
clone size: .
D gene: TRBD1
J gene: TRBJ1-2
CDR3 protein: CASSYSTTGGNYGYTF
CDR3 DNA: TGTGCCAGCAGTTACTCGACAACAGGGGGTAACTATGGCTACACCTTC

V gene: TRBV19
clone size: .
D gene: TRBD1
J gene: TRBJ1-1
CDR3 protein: CASSIGAGGTEAFF
CDR3 DNA: TGTGCCAGTAGTATAGGGGCAGGGGGCACTGAAGCTTTCTTT

V gene: TRBV5-5
clone size: .
D gene: .
J gene: TRBJ1-6
CDR3 protein: CASKGRSYNSPLHF
CDR3 DNA: TGTGCCAGTAAGGGGCGCTCCTATAATTCACCCCTCCACTTT

V gene: TRBV5-1
clone size: .
D gene: .
J gene: TRBJ1-1
CDR3 protein: CASNSAGNTEAFF
CDR3 DNA: TGCGCCAGCAATTCGGCGGGGAACACTGAAGCTTTCTTT

V gene: TRBV7-6
clone size: .
D gene: TRBD2
J gene: TRBJ2-1
CDR3 protein: CASSQQRGGRNEQFF
CDR3 DNA: TGTGCCAGCAGCCAACAGCGGGGGGGCCGCAATGAGCAGTTCTTC

V gene: TRBV5-1
clone size: once
D gene: .
J gene: TRBJ2-2
CDR3 protein: CASSGAGMGGELFF
CDR3 DNA: TGCGCCAGCAGCGGAGCAGGGATGGGCGGGGAGCTGTTTTTT